This entry describes one TCR beta chain. PCR was performed using 60 Vbeta and 13 Jbeta primers. Clones were sequenced by immunoSEQ multiplex PCR, and TCRdb holds only the in-frame ones, with some missing. The sample shows 120,000 or so clones, approximately 79% of them seen only once. The data derive from a study of cytomegalovirus exposure and HLA in healthy donors. CDR3 length equals 13 residues. Trimming left V 6 bases short and J 5 bases short, with 8 bases between. Per germline, CDR1 MDHEN and CDR2 SYDVKM. The chain carries TRBV28 and TRBJ1-6; D is possibly TRBD1 (6 bases). The specimen sequenced was PBMCs. This clonotype was obtained from a man in his thirties or forties in good health and CMV-seronegative. The CDR3 spells CASSWTDNSPLHF. For the CDR3, the DNA is TGTGCCAGCAGCTGGACAGATAATTCACCCCTCCACTTT.